The 2 T cell receptor beta chains given below trace back to one sample, sequenced in a study of cytomegalovirus exposure and HLA in healthy donors. The primer mix had 60 Vbeta and 13 Jbeta primers. Assay used: immunoSEQ multiplex PCR; TCRdb lists only in-frame clones, some missing. The table has roughly 120,000 clones, roughly 84% seen once. Source material: PBMCs. These TCRs come from a woman between 18 and 29 years old in good health and CMV-seropositive.

The chain has TRBV11-2 and TRBJ1-1, with D hard to call. The CDR3 sequence is 14 residues long. The V and J ends lost 1 base and 1 base respectively, with 7 bases between them. CDR1 SGHAT and CDR2 FQNNGV come from the germline V gene. CDR3 coding DNA: TGTGCCAGCAGCTTAGCTACAGAGAACACTGAAGCTTTCTTT. Translated, it gives CASSLATENTEAFF.

This clone was seen a handful of times. The rearrangement uses TRBV21-1 and TRBJ1-5; the DNA was not used to check the table's D call, TRBD1. TRBV21-1 is a listed pseudogene. CDR3 length: 16 amino acids. Written as DNA, the CDR3 is TGTGCCAGCAGCAAAGTTGCCACAGGGGACAATCAGCCCCAGCATTTT. The encoded protein is CASSKVATGDNQPQHF.